Below, one T cell receptor beta chain is given with its context. This CDR3 is also generated by other DNA sequences in the sample. The CDR3 runs 13 residues. Germline V gene data show CDR1 as GTSNPN and CDR2 as SVGIG (reference sequence). V lost 0 bases and J 7 bases, leaving 12 bases between the germline ends. Recruitment covered over 20 US areas and drew participants whose ages spanned about 18 to 90 years. Original data processing: Amplification of reference gene primers provided the estimated nucleated cell counts. Clones were read by immunoSEQ multiplex PCR, and TCRdb kept only the in-frame ones, dropping some. D and trimming were read from the DNA, whereas the V and J calls and clone size are those reported in that table. The sample shows under 250,000 clones, approximately 85% of them seen only once. The data belong to a study of blood T cell repertoires in COVID-19. The wider study: COVID-19 samples, acute and convalescent, were from the United States, Italy and Spain. Nucleic acid was either cDNA or gDNA, and it came from T cells, B-cell-depleted T cells, or PBMCs.

This sequence originates from a woman aged 45-65 years with acute COVID-19. Sequencing was done on a sample of PBMCs or T cells enriched from blood (not recorded which). This chain joins TRBV30 and TRBJ1-2; D might be TRBD1 (5 bases). This CDR3 reads CAWSVQGVGGYTF. CDR3 sequence (DNA): TGTGCCTGGAGTGTACAAGGGGTCGGTGGCTACACCTTC.